This T cell receptor (beta chain) was captured by sequencing in a study of beta chain features in type 1 diabetes. Per germline, CDR1 SQVTM and CDR2 ANQGSEA. This CDR3 has 12 amino acids. Trimming left V 3 bases short and J 3 bases short, with 8 bases between. cDNA synthesis used the whole RNA isolate, giving expressed TCRB sequences. Sequencing was performed with immunoSEQ multiplex PCR; in TCRdb, only in-frame clones are kept and a portion is missing. The sample has around 690,000 clones, under 15% seen once. The sample holds a few counts of this clone. Its matching antigen is unknown. The study's findings and limits: Type 1 diabetes patients had TCRB CDR3s that were shorter (moderately but significantly so) in all four CD4+ subsets.

The clonotype comes from a man between 25 and 39 years old with type 1 diabetes. The sequenced material came from naive CD4+ T cells from blood. This chain joins TRBV29-1 and TRBJ2-5; no firm D call. This chain's CDR3 is CSVDPLEETQYF. For the CDR3, the DNA is TGCAGCGTTGACCCGCTAGAAGAGACCCAGTACTTC.